A single T cell receptor beta chain is shown here with its context. The antigen is not known. This CDR3 region has 17 residues. Germline-derived CDR1 and CDR2 are LGHNA and YNFKEQ. This sample is drawn from a study of T cells expressing NK-cell markers. Turning to the study itself: Seven HCMV-seropositive donors and one seronegative donor made up the eight sequenced donors.

Study-wide results and caveats: Whether expanded NKG2C+ T cell clones were HCMV specific stayed uncertain.

Following a re-call of the 5' RACE reads, TCRdb has one entry per CDR3 protein and lacks DNA. The sample table sets out about 170,000 distinct CDR3 sequences. The TCR comes from a man aged 18-70 years in good health. The rearrangement uses TRBV4-2 and TRBJ1-6. Specimen: blood T cells: a sorted CD56 or NKG2C T cell subset, CD4+ or CD8+ T cells, or bulk PBMC T cells (not recorded which). The CDR3 sequence is CASSQQTPRSYNSPLHF.